Listed below are T cell receptor beta chains from one sample, sequenced in a study of T cell changes during pregnancy in multiple sclerosis. Assay used: immunoSEQ multiplex PCR; TCRdb lists only in-frame clones, some missing. Of 20,000 to 25,000 clones listed, 80% to 90% were seen once; the top ten hold around 8%. Sequenced here: CD8+ T cells from peripheral blood mononuclear cells, sampled in the first trimester of pregnancy. The origin of the receptors is a female donor in good health, enrolled as a control in a pregnancy study. Each CDR3 is given with its conserved first and last residue. Fields, in order: J gene, D gene, clone size, V gene, CDR3 DNA, CDR3 protein. The D gene is left open where the match is weak. Clone size, where shown, is once, few, many, or a class for clones that have expanded.

TRBJ2-3,TRBD1,-,TRBV18,TGTGCCAGCTCAGTGGGACAGGCGATTAGCACAGATACGCAGTATTTT,CASSVGQAISTDTQYF
TRBJ1-6,-,-,TRBV2,TGTGCCAGCAGCTCCGGGACTGATTACAGCTCCTATAATTCACCCCTCCACTTT,CASSSGTDYSSYNSPLHF
TRBJ2-3,TRBD2,-,TRBV7-3,TGTGCCAGCAGCCCTGGGGAAGCGGGACTAGCGGCGCAGTATTTT,CASSPGEAGLAAQYF
TRBJ2-7,-,-,TRBV4-2,TGTGCCAGCAGCCAAGAGGGCGACAGGAGCGACGAGCAGTACTTC,CASSQEGDRSDEQYF
TRBJ2-1,-,-,TRBV4-2,TGTGCCAGCAGCCAAGATGGGGGGTCCTACAATGAGCAGTTCTTC,CASSQDGGSYNEQFF
TRBJ2-3,-,-,TRBV11-2,TGTGCCAGCAGCTTAGATACCCCCGGGACAGATACGCAGTATTTT,CASSLDTPGTDTQYF
TRBJ2-7,-,few,TRBV7-9,TGTGCCAGCGGCACAGAAGGCTCCTACGAGCAGTACTTC,CASGTEGSYEQYF
TRBJ2-7,TRBD2,-,TRBV4-2,TGTGCCAGCAGCCAAGGCACTAGCGGAGAGAGCGAGCAGTACTTC,CASSQGTSGESEQYF
TRBJ2-7,-,-,TRBV27,TGTGCCAGCAGTCTTGAGGCGGGCGAGCAGTACTTC,CASSLEAGEQYF
TRBJ2-7,-,-,TRBV10-3,TGTGCCATCAGTGAGCCGAGCTACTACGAGCAGTACTTC,CAISEPSYYEQYF
TRBJ2-1,-,-,TRBV11-3,TGTGCCAGCAGCGCTAGCCGGGATGAGCAGTTCTTC,CASSASRDEQFF
TRBJ1-2,-,-,TRBV21-1,TGTGCCAGCAGCAGTGGGGGCAGTGACGGCTACACCTTC,CASSSGGSDGYTF
TRBJ1-2,TRBD1,once,TRBV4-2,TGTGCCAGCAGCCAAGCAGGGGGTCTAGAGGATGGCTACACCTTC,CASSQAGGLEDGYTF
TRBJ2-7,-,-,TRBV7-9,TGTGCCAGCAGCTCGGGGGGGACAGTACTTTACGAGCAGTACTTC,CASSSGGTVLYEQYF